Listed here are 2 T cell receptor beta chains from one sample, sequenced in a study of early T cells in non-severe SARS-CoV-2 infection (dated by TCRdb to the early 2020s). Receptor libraries were prepared by 5' RACE. Instrument on record: NextSeq 500. TCRdb reanalyzed the raw reads on its own, using fastp at Q25 for trimming and MiXCR for clone calling, and kept in-frame beta chains. Here each entry gathers all rows of one CDR3 protein and keeps the most common genes and DNA. In this sample the table shows some 70,000 distinct CDR3 sequences, 12% of which occur a single time. Around 4% of the sample is taken by the ten largest. Sequencing input: whole blood. These receptors all stem from an adult who was a healthcare worker with PCR-confirmed SARS-CoV-2 infection or an uninfected control (not recorded which).

This clonotype has just a few counts. V gene TRBV20-1 combines with J gene TRBJ2-3; D tentatively reads TRBD1 or TRBD2 (5 bases each). This CDR3 region has 14 residues. V was trimmed by 2 bases and J by 0 bases, leaving 9 bases between them. In germline, CDR1 is DFQATT, CDR2 SNEGSKA (reference sequence). The CDR3 DNA reads as TGCAGTGCTAGAAGGGACCGTAGCACAGATACGCAGTATTTT. This encodes CSARRDRSTDTQYF.

This clonotype was picked up many times. The rearrangement uses TRBV28 and TRBJ2-3; 7 bases map to TRBD2. Germline trimming cut 5 bases from V and 4 bases from J; bases unmatched to any gene: 9. The CDR3 is made up of 15 amino acids. Germline V CDR1 and CDR2: MDHEN, SYDVKM. The CDR3 loop reads CASSRPSGTADTQYF. As DNA, the CDR3 is TGTGCCAGCAGTAGGCCGAGCGGGACGGCAGATACGCAGTATTTT.